One sample yielded the 5 T cell receptor beta chains listed below, sequenced in a study of long-term antiretroviral therapy in people with HIV. Researchers report immunoSEQ v3.0 was run at survey level. The assay was immunoSEQ multiplex PCR, and TCRdb's table has in-frame clones only and misses some. The table shows 15,000 or so clones, with about nine tenths occurring only once. The source material was unsorted PBMCs, sampled 0.6 years after starting antiretroviral therapy. These receptors all stem from a woman between 35 and 50 years old with HIV.

V usage is TRBV4-1 and J usage is TRBJ2-2; D remains ambiguous. The V end was cut by 2 bases, the J end by 7 bases, with 17 bases between. CDR3 size: 16 residues. Germline V gene lookup returns CDR1 MGHRA and CDR2 YSYEKL. The CDR3 is CASSQPLMDGHGELFF. The CDR3 region has the DNA TGCGCCAGCAGCCAACCATTAATGGACGGCCACGGGGAGCTGTTTTTT.

This chain links TRBV18 with TRBJ2-1, with D maybe TRBD2 (7 bases). Germline V gene data show CDR1 as KGHSH and CDR2 as LQKENI. Trimming took 3 bases from V and 3 from J, leaving 15 bases between them. CDR3 length equals 16 residues. CDR3 in DNA: TGTGCCAGCTCACCCGGAGAGAGGGGGGGCTACAATGAGCAGTTCTTC. Amino acids: CASSPGERGGYNEQFF.

V usage is TRBV25-1 and J usage is TRBJ2-7; D gene ambiguous. The CDR3 covers 13 residues. Germline V lookup: CDR1 MGHDK, CDR2 SYGVNS. V was pared by 1 base and J by 5 bases, with 9 bases between. Here the CDR3 reads CASSESLHDEQYF. CDR3 sequence (DNA): TGTGCCAGCAGTGAATCGTTACATGACGAGCAGTACTTC.

The V call is TRBV5-1, the J call TRBJ2-1; 9 bases map to TRBD2. The CDR3 length is 16 residues. V trimming: 0 bases; J trimming: 7 bases; junction bases outside the gene matches: 8. Looked up from germline, CDR1 is SGHRS and CDR2 is YFSETQ. This CDR3 reads CASSLAPGTSGNEQFF. CDR3 DNA: TGCGCCAGCAGCTTGGCGCCGGGTACTAGCGGGAATGAGCAGTTCTTC.

The chain carries TRBV7-9 and TRBJ2-7; TRBD2 is a possible D gene (5 bases). Germline CDR1 reads SEHNR; CDR2 reads FQNEAQ (reference sequence). This CDR3 has 14 residues. Deletions cut 4 bases from V and 0 bases from J, with 10 bases between. The CDR3 sequence is CASSSIRDSYEQYF. DNA of the CDR3: TGTGCCAGCAGCTCGATCCGGGACTCCTACGAGCAGTACTTC.